This T cell receptor (beta chain) was recorded in a study of cytomegalovirus exposure and HLA in healthy donors. Study-wide findings and caveats: A later analysis appeared to link common viral pathogens to several of the most significant clusters. Donor immune exposure was known only as CMV serostatus. Indistinguishable V segments such as TRBV6-2 and TRBV6-3 were excluded. When a later analysis was performed, an Asian-associated ancestry cluster reportedly had fewer N-insertions than the approximately 690-donor mean.

The primer mix had 60 Vbeta and 13 Jbeta primers. Profiled with immunoSEQ multiplex PCR; TCRdb holds only in-frame clones, not every one. Found here are around 140,000 clones; the top ten clones hold roughly 1.6%. The CDR3 runs to 14 residues. Germline V gene data show CDR1 as SGHTA and CDR2 as FQGNSA. Trimming pared 4 bases from V and 5 bases from J, leaving 14 bases between. Of note for this clone: As yet, its antigen is unknown.

This clonotype originated in a woman in her 50s in good health and CMV-seronegative. The chain carries TRBV7-2 and TRBJ2-5, with TRBD1 as a possible D gene (6 bases). The sample was PBMCs. The CDR3 reads CASSSETGRETQYF. In DNA, the CDR3 is TGTGCCAGCAGCTCGGAGACAGGACGGGAGACCCAGTACTTC.